This record concerns one T cell receptor (beta chain) sequence. This specimen belongs to a study of CD8 T cells in Susac syndrome. TCR beta sequencing covered blood CD8+ and CD4+ T cells. Both CD4+ and CD8+ T cells were negatively isolated, and TEMRA cells underwent FACS enrichment. Random hexamers primed reverse transcription of about 0.5 to 1 ug RNA. TCRdb reprocessed the immunoSEQ multiplex PCR reads with MiXCR, giving one entry per CDR3 protein. The repertoire holds under 250,000 distinct CDR3 sequences, with 90% to 95% as singletons. Sequences were obtained from CD4+ T cells from PBMCs. The sequence was collected from a human donor with multiple sclerosis.

The CDR3 DNA sequence: TGTGCCAGCAGCTTTCTCCGGGACACGGCCAGCTCCTACAATGAGCAGTTCTTC. Protein product: CASSFLRDTASSYNEQFF. The chain couples TRBV9 to TRBJ2-1, with D tentatively TRBD1 (6 bases). The V end was cut by 4 bases, the J end by 0 bases, with 20 bases between. The CDR3 loop spans 18 amino acids. The germline CDR1 and CDR2 sequences are SGDLS and YYNGEE.